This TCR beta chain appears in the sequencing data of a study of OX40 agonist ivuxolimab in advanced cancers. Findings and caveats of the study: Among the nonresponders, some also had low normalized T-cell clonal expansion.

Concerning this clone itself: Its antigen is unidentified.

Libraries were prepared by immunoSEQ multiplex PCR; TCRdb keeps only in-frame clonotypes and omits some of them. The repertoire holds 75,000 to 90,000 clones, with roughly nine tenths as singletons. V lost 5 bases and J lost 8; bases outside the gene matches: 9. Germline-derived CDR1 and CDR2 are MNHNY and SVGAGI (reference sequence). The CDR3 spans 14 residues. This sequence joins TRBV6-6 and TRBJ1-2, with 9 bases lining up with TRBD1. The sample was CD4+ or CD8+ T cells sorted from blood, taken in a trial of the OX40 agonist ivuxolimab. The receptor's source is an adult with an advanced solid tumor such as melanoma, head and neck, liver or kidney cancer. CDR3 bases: TGTGCCAGCAGTGGGACAGGGCGTTTGAGCGGCTACACCTTC. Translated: CASSGTGRLSGYTF.